Following are 30 T cell receptor beta chains from one sample sequenced in a study of cytomegalovirus exposure and HLA in healthy donors. Only in-frame clones appear in the TCRdb table, and some are missing; sequencing was by immunoSEQ multiplex PCR. This sample has almost 70,000 clones, with nearly 96% found just once. Material: PBMCs. The source of these receptors is a woman aged 18-30 years in good health and CMV-seropositive.

The chain has TRBV28 and TRBJ2-1; the match to TRBD2 covers 13 bases. This CDR3 region has 16 residues. Trimming cost V 6 bases and J 7 bases; bases outside gene matches: 9. Germline V gene data show CDR1 as MDHEN and CDR2 as SYDVKM. Here the CDR3 reads CASSPHTSGGGNEQFF. The CDR3 DNA follows: TGTGCCAGCAGCCCACATACTAGCGGGGGGGGGAATGAGCAGTTCTTC.

This rearrangement joins TRBV6-4 to TRBJ2-2; 10 positions agree with TRBD2. There are 15 residues in the CDR3. V trimming: 2 bases; J trimming: 3 bases; junction bases outside the gene matches: 0. The germline gives CDR1 MRHNA, CDR2 SNTAGT. The chain's CDR3 is CASSDSGRDTGELFF. The CDR3 DNA sequence: TGTGCCAGCAGTGACAGCGGGAGGGACACCGGGGAGCTGTTTTTT.

V is TRBV6-6 and J is TRBJ1-2; 12 bases match TRBD1. Trimming cost V 6 bases and J 5 bases; bases outside gene matches: 10. This CDR3 has 16 amino acids. Germline CDR1 MNHNY, CDR2 SVGAGI (reference sequence). This CDR3 reads CASSHGTGGRLYGYTF. CDR3 DNA: TGTGCCAGCAGCCACGGGACAGGGGGCCGCCTATATGGCTACACCTTC.

The chain links TRBV7-9 to TRBJ1-2; 7 bases map to TRBD1. Trimming took 5 bases from V and 6 from J; bases not matched to a gene: 9. The CDR3 runs 14 residues. Germline-derived CDR1 and CDR2 are SEHNR and FQNEAQ (reference sequence). The CDR3 DNA follows: TGTGCCAGCAGCCCCATCAGGGGGGCGGATGGCTACACCTTC. It specifies CASSPIRGADGYTF. The complete variable domain, with remaining parts taken from reference TRBV7-9 and TRBJ1-2, reads DTGVSQNPRHKITKRGQNVTFRCDPISEHNRLYWYRQTLGQGPEFLTYFQNEAQLEKSRLLSDRFSAERPKGSFSTLEIQRTEQGDSAMYLCASSPIRGADGYTFGSGTRLTVV.

The chain is built from TRBV7-2 and TRBJ1-2, with 7 bases lining up with TRBD1. Trimming removed 6 bases from V and 4 bases from J; junction bases left unmatched: 11. Germline V gene lookup returns CDR1 SGHTA and CDR2 FQGNSA. The length of the CDR3 is 15 residues. CDR3 protein: CASSFAGGLGYGYTF. DNA for the CDR3: TGTGCCAGCAGTTTCGCAGGGGGGTTAGGCTATGGCTACACCTTC.

V usage is TRBV5-6 and J usage is TRBJ2-7; a weak D match, TRBD1 (7 bases). CDR1 SGHDT and CDR2 YYEEEE come from the germline V gene. This CDR3 is built from 15 residues. Trimming took 2 bases from V and 3 from J, leaving 15 bases between them. The chain's CDR3 is CASSLMTGTYYEQYF. CDR3 coding DNA: TGTGCCAGCAGCTTAATGACAGGGACTTACTACGAGCAGTACTTC.

The chain carries TRBV15 and TRBJ2-1; D is possibly TRBD1 (7 bases). Trimming took 1 base from V and 7 from J, leaving 8 bases between them. The V gene's germline CDR1 is LNHNV and CDR2 YYDKDF (reference sequence). This CDR3 region has 13 residues. CDR3 protein: CATSRAGGNEQFF. CDR3 coding DNA: TGTGCCACCAGCAGAGCAGGGGGGAATGAGCAGTTCTTC.

The V call is TRBV9, the J call TRBJ2-1; 7 bases are shared with TRBD2. CDR1 and CDR2 from the germline V gene are SGDLS and YYNGEE. The V gene end was trimmed by 0 bases and the J gene end by 2 bases; junction bases not matched to a gene: 5. This CDR3 region has 16 residues. The CDR3 DNA follows: TGTGCCAGCAGCGTAGGTACTAGCGCAACCTACAATGAGCAGTTCTTC. This encodes CASSVGTSATYNEQFF.

The J gene is TRBJ1-1, the V gene TRBV2; TRBD1 matches 7 bases. The CDR3 spans 14 residues. CDR1 SNHLY and CDR2 FYNNEI come from the germline V gene. V was pared by 6 bases and J by 1 base, with 5 bases of the junction left unmatched. The CDR3 here is CASSLQGTNTEAFF. The DNA for the CDR3 is TGTGCCAGCAGCCTACAGGGGACGAACACTGAAGCTTTCTTT.

The chain is built from TRBV4-2 and TRBJ2-7, with D perhaps TRBD2 (6 bases). The CDR3 is made up of 15 amino acids. Germline V lookup: CDR1 LGHNA, CDR2 YNFKEQ. Trimming pared 7 bases from V and 2 bases from J, leaving 18 bases between. For the CDR3, the DNA is TGTGCCAGCACCCAGGGAGCGGGTGAGCCCTACGAGCAGTACTTC. Amino acid sequence: CASTQGAGEPYEQYF.

The V and J genes are TRBV19 and TRBJ1-2; D is undetermined. V lost 8 bases and J lost 2, with 12 bases in between. Germline V gives CDR1 LNHDA, CDR2 SQIVND (reference sequence). The CDR3 loop spans 13 amino acids. The CDR3 is CASHPRGNYGYTF. The CDR3 nucleotides read TGTGCCAGTCACCCCCGGGGAAACTATGGCTACACCTTC.

This clone was counted once. The chain has TRBV7-2 and TRBJ2-7, with 12 bases that match TRBD2. This CDR3 is 18 amino acids long. J gave up 1 base and V 2 bases, and 9 bases lay outside the gene matches. The germline CDR1 and CDR2 sequences are SGHTA and FQGNSA. CDR3 sequence reads: CASSLLGLAGKVSYEQYF. The CDR3 nucleotides are TGTGCCAGCAGCTTATTAGGACTAGCGGGAAAGGTGTCCTACGAGCAGTACTTC. The full variable domain, rest sourced from reference TRBV7-2 and TRBJ2-7, is GAGVSQSPSNKVTEKGKDVELRCDPISGHTALYWYRQSLGQGLEFLIYFQGNSAPDKSGLPSDRFSAERTGGSVSTLTIQRTQQEDSAVYLCASSLLGLAGKVSYEQYFGPGTRLTVT.

The V and J genes are TRBV6-1 and TRBJ2-1, with 7 bases identical to TRBD2. V lost 8 bases, J lost 7 bases, and 8 bases stayed unmatched. CDR3 length: 13 amino acids. In germline, CDR1 is MNHNS, CDR2 SASEGT. The CDR3 protein is CASASGTWNEQFF. The CDR3 DNA sequence: TGTGCCAGCGCTAGCGGAACGTGGAATGAGCAGTTCTTC.

This chain links TRBV9 with TRBJ1-1; 9 bases are a match to TRBD1. Per the germline V gene, CDR1 is SGDLS and CDR2 is YYNGEE. There are 14 residues in the CDR3. J was trimmed by 4 bases and V by 2 bases; bases with no gene match: 3. The CDR3 coding sequence is TGTGCCAGCAGCGTTACAGGGGGCATCACTGAAGCTTTCTTT. Translated, it gives CASSVTGGITEAFF.

This chain uses TRBV5-6 with TRBJ2-3, with D maybe TRBD2 (5 bases). This CDR3 is built from 11 residues. Per the germline V gene, CDR1 is SGHDT and CDR2 is YYEEEE. The ends were cut back, 6 bases at V and 6 bases at J, with 8 bases in the middle. CDR3 residues: CASTRGDTQYF. As DNA, the CDR3 is TGTGCCAGCACCCGAGGGGATACGCAGTATTTT.

The chain uses TRBV2 and TRBJ1-2; a weak D match, TRBD1 (6 bases). Trimming stripped 7 bases from V and 2 bases from J, with 14 bases between. This CDR3 comprises 14 residues. Germline V gene lookup returns CDR1 SNHLY and CDR2 FYNNEI. The CDR3 sequence is CASKGDIQNYGYTF. As DNA, the CDR3 is TGTGCCAGCAAAGGGGACATACAAAACTATGGCTACACCTTC.

This rearrangement joins TRBV28 to TRBJ2-7; D is uncertain. Trimming removed 8 bases at V and 4 bases at J, with 12 bases between. This CDR3 is built from 12 residues. CDR1 and CDR2 from the germline V gene are MDHEN and SYDVKM. The CDR3 region is CASASDFYEQYF. The DNA of the CDR3 is TGTGCCAGCGCCTCCGACTTTTACGAGCAGTACTTC.

This sequence joins TRBV14 and TRBJ1-4; 9 bases are shared with TRBD1. The CDR3 is 15 residues long. The J segment lost 8 bases and the V segment lost 2 bases, leaving 6 bases of the junction unmatched. CDR1 and CDR2 (germline): SGHDN, FVKESK. CDR3 loop: CASSQPQGAGEKLFF. The CDR3 DNA is TGTGCCAGCAGCCAACCACAGGGGGCAGGGGAAAAACTGTTTTTT.

The rearrangement joins TRBV28 to TRBJ2-7; TRBD1 agrees at 7 bases. V lost 7 bases to trimming and J lost 12 bases; unmatched junction nucleotides: 12. This CDR3 comprises 12 residues. Looked up from germline, CDR1 is MDHEN and CDR2 is SYDVKM. The CDR3 DNA reads TGTGCCAGCAACAACAGAGGGACAGCCTCGTACTTC. Translated: CASNNRGTASYF.

The chain combines TRBV7-8 with TRBJ2-3; TRBD2 matches 10 bases. Germline CDR1 and CDR2: SGHVS and FQNEAQ. V was pared by 5 bases and J by 4 bases, with 6 bases of the junction left unmatched. The CDR3 sequence is 15 residues long. The CDR3 sequence: CASSPRSGRPDTQYF. CDR3 bases: TGTGCCAGCAGCCCCCGTAGCGGGAGGCCAGATACGCAGTATTTT.

V gene TRBV4-1 combines with J gene TRBJ2-3; 8 nucleotides match TRBD1. Germline V gene data show CDR1 as MGHRA and CDR2 as YSYEKL. With 4 bases clipped from V and 0 bases from J, the junction kept 9 bases outside the gene matches. The CDR3 runs to 17 residues. CDR3 region: CASSRDRIGFSTDTQYF. The CDR3 DNA follows: TGCGCCAGCAGCCGGGACAGGATAGGCTTCAGCACAGATACGCAGTATTTT.

V usage is TRBV5-1 and J usage is TRBJ2-7; 11 bases align to TRBD2. V lost 4 bases, J lost 2 bases, and 2 bases stayed unmatched. CDR3 size: 14 residues. CDR1 and CDR2 (germline): SGHRS, YFSETQ. The CDR3, as DNA: TGCGCCAGCAGCGGGACTAGCGGAACCTACGAGCAGTACTTC. Residues: CASSGTSGTYEQYF.

The V call is TRBV28, the J call TRBJ1-5, with 7 bases that match TRBD1. Per germline, CDR1 MDHEN and CDR2 SYDVKM. The CDR3 is 15 amino acids. With V trimmed by 7 bases and J by 9 bases, 15 bases remained unmatched. The CDR3 DNA reads as TGTGCCAGCACCTACACAGGACAGGTGGGACGGCCCCAGCATTTT. It specifies CASTYTGQVGRPQHF. Full variable domain (rest looked up from reference TRBV28 and TRBJ1-5): DVKVTQSSRYLVKRTGEKVFLECVQDMDHENMFWYRQDPGLGLRLIYFSYDVKMKEKGDIPEGYSVSREKKERFSLILESASTNQTSMYLCASTYTGQVGRPQHFGDGTRLSIL.

The gene calls are TRBV28 and TRBJ2-7, with D uncertain. Trimming took off 0 bases at V and 5 bases at J, with 5 bases between the two ends. Germline CDR1 MDHEN, CDR2 SYDVKM. CDR3 length: 12 residues. The CDR3: CASSLWANEQYF. CDR3 coding DNA: TGTGCCAGCAGTTTATGGGCCAACGAGCAGTACTTC. The whole variable domain, remainder taken from reference TRBV28 and TRBJ2-7, is DVKVTQSSRYLVKRTGEKVFLECVQDMDHENMFWYRQDPGLGLRLIYFSYDVKMKEKGDIPEGYSVSREKKERFSLILESASTNQTSMYLCASSLWANEQYFGPGTRLTVT.

This chain uses TRBV19 with TRBJ1-4, with TRBD1 matching over 8 bases. The CDR3 totals 13 residues. V lost 6 bases, J lost 8 bases, and 5 bases stayed unmatched. Germline CDR1 reads LNHDA; CDR2 reads SQIVND (reference sequence). In DNA form, the CDR3 reads TGTGCCAGTAGAGGACAGGGCCGGGAAAAACTGTTTTTT. It codes for CASRGQGREKLFF.

V is TRBV28 and J is TRBJ1-2; 11 bases map to TRBD1. CDR3 length: 16 amino acids. The germline CDR1 and CDR2 sequences are MDHEN and SYDVKM. V trimming: 10 bases; J trimming: 4 bases; junction bases outside the gene matches: 14. DNA for the CDR3: TGTGCCATCGCCCCATTCCGGACAGGGGGCACCTATGGCTACACCTTC. Amino acid sequence: CAIAPFRTGGTYGYTF.

The chain combines TRBV5-1 with TRBJ2-1; 13 bases align to TRBD2. Germline assignment: CDR1 SGHRS and CDR2 YFSETQ. The CDR3 loop spans 18 amino acids. V lost 4 bases and J lost 0; bases outside the gene matches: 7. This chain's CDR3 is CASSPRGLAGASYNEQFF. CDR3 coding DNA: TGCGCCAGCAGCCCCCGAGGACTAGCGGGAGCCTCCTACAATGAGCAGTTCTTC.

The chain carries TRBV19 and TRBJ1-1; the match to TRBD1 covers 7 bases. The trim removed 6 bases at V and 3 bases at J, leaving 7 bases unmatched. Germline CDR1 and CDR2: LNHDA and SQIVND (reference sequence). This CDR3 is built from 14 residues. The CDR3, as DNA: TGTGCCAGTAGACTACAGGGGATGTACACTGAAGCTTTCTTT. Encoded protein: CASRLQGMYTEAFF.

The chain carries TRBV4-1 and TRBJ2-1; TRBD2 matches 10 bases. Germline values: CDR1 MGHRA, CDR2 YSYEKL. Trimming removed 4 bases from V and 4 bases from J; junction bases left unmatched: 4. The CDR3 is 15 amino acids. The CDR3 DNA reads as TGCGCCAGCAGCCTCGGACTAGCGGTTTACAATGAGCAGTTCTTC. This encodes CASSLGLAVYNEQFF.

The chain combines TRBV5-1 with TRBJ2-2, with TRBD1 identical over 8 bases. In germline, CDR1 is SGHRS, CDR2 YFSETQ. V was pared by 6 bases and J by 0 bases, with 4 bases of the junction left unmatched. The CDR3 contains 15 residues. The CDR3 here is CASTKQGANTGELFF. The CDR3 region has the DNA TGCGCCAGCACAAAACAGGGGGCGAACACCGGGGAGCTGTTTTTT.